The TCR beta chain described here comes from a study of T-cell memory formation after mild COVID-19. Study background: Clusters were largely donor specific. Study-wide findings and caveats: Balance between CD4 and CD8 was seen in clones contracting day 15 to 85, and a CD4+ lean was seen in later expanders. Confirmation was lacking for SARS-CoV-2 specificity of second-wave clones that peaked on day 37. Contracting CD4+ clones sat mainly in CM and EM; CD8+ in EMRA.

Regarding this clonotype: The antigen is undetermined.

The CDR3 covers 16 residues. V lost 1 base and J 6 bases, leaving 17 bases between the germline ends. Per germline, CDR1 SGDLS and CDR2 YYNGEE. In TCRdb, the 5' RACE reads were re-called with MiXCR into one record per CDR3 protein. The table records about 340,000 distinct CDR3 sequences, over 10% of them present only once. The sample consisted of PBMCs or a T cell subset sorted from them (not recorded which). The genes are TRBV9 and TRBJ2-1; tentatively, D is TRBD1 (5 bases). This TCR came from a man aged 18-30 years who had mild COVID-19 (a few samples of this study predate the infection). Cell type and time point are not known. The CDR3 sequence: CASSVSGQGLSNEQFF. CDR3 nucleotide sequence: TGTGCCAGCAGCGTATCGGGCCAGGGCCTCTCCAATGAGCAGTTCTTC.